One TCR beta chain is described in this entry. Trimming left V 1 base short and J 1 base short, with 10 bases between. The CDR3 has 15 residues. Per the germline V gene, CDR1 is SEHNR and CDR2 is FQNEAQ (reference sequence). These data belong to a study of shared clonotypes between healthy human individuals. Produced via immunoSEQ multiplex PCR; TCRdb's table is partial and in-frame only. The data show some 690,000 clones, with 90% seen just once and 30% to 40% held by the top ten. The chain recombines TRBV7-9 with TRBJ1-2; D call uncertain. What was sequenced was memory CD8+ T cells from PBMCs. The subset: CD45RO+ cells pooled with CCR7-negative TemRA cells. The receptor's source is a man aged 18 to 29 in good health. Some clones in this sample may be carry-over from other donors' samples. CDR3 residues: CASSLVGIFNYGYTF. The CDR3 coding sequence is TGTGCCAGCAGCTTAGTTGGCATATTTAACTATGGCTACACCTTC.